The next 15 T cell receptor beta chains were all read from a single sample in a study of technical replicates of blood from a handful of donors. TCRdb's table, derived via immunoSEQ multiplex PCR, lists solely in-frame clones and lacks some. The sample lists 50,000 to 70,000 clones, approximately 86% occurring once. The specimen was PBMCs. The source of these receptors is a human donor in good health. Some clones in this sample may be carry-over from other donors' samples.

This clone was seen a single time. The CDR3 bases are TGTGCCAGCAGCTTAGCCACGCTAGCGGGGGTTAACACCGGGGAGCTGTTTTTT. It translates to CASSLATLAGVNTGELFF. The chain combines TRBV7-8 with TRBJ2-2, with 10 bases fitting TRBD2. J was trimmed by 2 bases and V by 0 bases; bases with no gene match: 6. The CDR3 runs to 18 residues. In germline, CDR1 is SGHVS, CDR2 FQNEAQ.

This clone occurred once. The rearrangement joins TRBV7-9 to TRBJ2-7; TRBD2 agrees at 14 bases. V shed 2 bases and J 7 bases; nucleotides not matched to a gene: 4. Germline V gene data show CDR1 as SEHNR and CDR2 as FQNEAQ (reference sequence). This CDR3 comprises 15 residues. The CDR3: CASSLRGLAGVEQYF. CDR3 coding DNA: TGTGCCAGCAGCTTAAGGGGACTAGCGGGAGTTGAGCAGTACTTC.

This clone was observed a handful of times. The chain links TRBV7-2 to TRBJ1-2, with D unclear. The CDR3 consists of 14 residues. Trimming left V 4 bases short and J 0 bases short, with 9 bases between. Germline values: CDR1 SGHTA, CDR2 FQGNSA. Here the CDR3 DNA reads TGTGCCAGCAGCTCCTGGGGAGCTAACTATGGCTACACCTTC. Protein: CASSSWGANYGYTF.

The chain links TRBV5-1 to TRBJ2-3, with 7 bases matching TRBD2. CDR3 size: 16 residues. Germline-derived CDR1 and CDR2 are SGHRS and YFSETQ. V was pared by 2 bases and J by 1 base, with 7 bases of the junction left unmatched. CDR3 region: CASSFAGTSGTDTQYF. The CDR3 DNA is TGCGCCAGCAGCTTCGCCGGTACTAGCGGCACAGATACGCAGTATTTT. The whole variable domain, filled in from reference TRBV5-1 and TRBJ2-3, reads KAGVTQTPRYLIKTRGQQVTLSCSPISGHRSVSWYQQTPGQGLQFLFEYFSETQRNKGNFPGRFSGRQFSNSRSEMNVSTLELGDSALYLCASSFAGTSGTDTQYFGPGTRLTVL.

There are a few counts of this clone. This rearrangement joins TRBV29-1 to TRBJ1-2; TRBD1 matches 9 bases. Germline CDR1 is SQVTM and CDR2 is ANQGSEA. CDR3 length: 14 residues. The trim removed 5 bases at V and 1 base at J, leaving 5 bases unmatched. The CDR3 loop is CSVPRTGVNYGYTF. The CDR3 DNA reads as TGCAGCGTTCCCAGGACAGGGGTTAACTATGGCTACACCTTC.

This chain connects TRBV11-2 to TRBJ2-6; 9 bases fit TRBD1. The CDR3 is made up of 18 amino acids. Trimming took 4 bases from V and 0 from J; bases not matched to a gene: 7. CDR1 and CDR2 (germline): SGHAT, FQNNGV. CDR3 in DNA: TGTGCCAGCAGCTGGACAGGGGAAATCCACTCTGGGGCCAACGTCCTGACTTTC. This encodes CASSWTGEIHSGANVLTF.

The rearrangement joins TRBV6-5 to TRBJ2-1; 9 nucleotides match TRBD2. V dropped 6 bases and J dropped 4; count of bases not matched to a gene: 7. CDR1 is MNHEY and CDR2 is SVGAGI in the germline V gene. The CDR3 covers 15 residues. The CDR3, as DNA: TGTGCCAGCAGAATAGCGGGGGCCCTATACAATGAGCAGTTCTTC. This codes for CASRIAGALYNEQFF.

The chain couples TRBV18 to TRBJ1-1; 7 bases align to TRBD1. Germline CDR1 reads KGHSH; CDR2 reads LQKENI. V was clipped by 5 bases and J by 2 bases; unmatched bases: 8. The CDR3 sequence is 15 residues long. The DNA for the CDR3 is TGTGCCAGCTCAACAGGGGCGATGTCTAACACTGAAGCTTTCTTT. Translating it yields CASSTGAMSNTEAFF.

CDR3 residues: CASRPTGSYSYGYTF. The CDR3 bases are TGTGCCAGCAGACCAACCGGGTCCTATTCCTATGGCTACACCTTC. The rearrangement uses TRBV28 and TRBJ1-2; D unclear. The CDR3 is 15 residues long. Germline V gives CDR1 MDHEN, CDR2 SYDVKM. V was clipped by 6 bases and J by 4 bases, with 18 bases between them.

Comment on this clone: This specimen includes other DNA sequences encoding the same CDR3. The gene calls are TRBV2 and TRBJ1-3; no clear D. Trimming removed 6 bases from V and 1 base from J, with 4 bases in between. This CDR3 spans 12 amino acids. Germline lookup yields CDR1 SNHLY and CDR2 FYNNEI. The DNA of the CDR3 is TGTGCCAGCAGAGCATCTGGAAACACCATATATTTT. This encodes CASRASGNTIYF.

V gene TRBV18 combines with J gene TRBJ1-2, with 9 bases aligning to TRBD1. This CDR3 is 13 amino acids long. CDR1 is KGHSH, CDR2 LQKENI, per germline. Germline trimming cut 3 bases from V and 6 bases from J; bases unmatched to any gene: 2. The CDR3 loop reads CASSPDRGDGYTF. In nucleotides, the CDR3 is TGTGCCAGCTCACCGGACAGGGGCGATGGCTACACCTTC.

The chain employs TRBV29-1 and TRBJ1-2, with 9 bases that match TRBD1. V was pared by 8 bases and J by 6 bases, with 7 bases of the junction left unmatched. This CDR3 contains 12 residues. Germline lookup yields CDR1 SQVTM and CDR2 ANQGSEA. The chain's CDR3 is CSSPTGGHGYTF. CDR3 DNA: TGCAGCTCGCCGACAGGGGGTCATGGCTACACCTTC.

This clone was counted a single time. The chain employs TRBV30 and TRBJ1-2, with TRBD1 matching over 9 bases. Per the germline V gene, CDR1 is GTSNPN and CDR2 is SVGIG (reference sequence). Germline trimming cut 5 bases from V and 5 bases from J; bases unmatched to any gene: 6. CDR3 length: 13 residues. The CDR3 is CAWDPDRGYGYTF. CDR3 nucleotides: TGTGCCTGGGACCCGGACAGGGGATATGGCTACACCTTC.

This chain connects TRBV30 to TRBJ1-4, with D maybe TRBD1 (5 bases). V was cut by 4 bases and J by 3 bases, with 6 bases left in between. The CDR3 is made up of 12 amino acids. Germline CDR1 and CDR2: GTSNPN and SVGIG (reference sequence). CDR3 DNA sequence: TGTGCCTGGACCAGGGCTAATGAAAAACTGTTTTTT. Translation gives CAWTRANEKLFF.

This rearrangement joins TRBV5-1 to TRBJ2-3, with 7 bases that match TRBD1. Germline V gives CDR1 SGHRS, CDR2 YFSETQ. This CDR3 is 14 amino acids long. With V trimmed by 1 base and J by 3 bases, 2 bases remained unmatched. The CDR3 spells CASSLSGGTDTQYF. The CDR3 DNA reads TGCGCCAGCAGCTTGTCAGGGGGTACAGATACGCAGTATTTT.